Shown below are 5 T cell receptor beta chains from a single sample sequenced in a study of blood T cell repertoires in COVID-19. Data came from immunoSEQ multiplex PCR; TCRdb stores just in-frame clones and leaves some out. The sample has around 60,000 clones; about 73% are singletons. The sequencing sample was made of peripheral blood. The receptors originated from a woman aged 50 to 65 with active or convalescent COVID-19.

The J gene is TRBJ1-1, the V gene TRBV11-2; D is unclear. In germline, CDR1 is SGHAT, CDR2 FQNNGV. Trimming shortened V by 0 bases and J by 3 bases, and 11 bases separated the two germline ends. This CDR3 has 15 residues. CDR3 sequence reads: CASSLDPRSDTEAFF. CDR3 nucleotides: TGTGCCAGCAGCTTAGATCCGAGGAGTGACACTGAAGCTTTCTTT.

The chain carries TRBV19 and TRBJ2-5; no clear D. The ends were cut back, 4 bases at V and 4 bases at J, with 28 bases in the middle. Germline CDR1 LNHDA, CDR2 SQIVND (reference sequence). This CDR3 region has 19 residues. The CDR3 region has the DNA TGTGCCAGTAGTACCTCTCTTCCAGAACAGCTTCTCTTAGGAGAGACCCAGTACTTC. It codes for CASSTSLPEQLLLGETQYF.

This chain uses TRBV7-9 with TRBJ2-5; 7 bases line up with TRBD2. This CDR3 contains 15 residues. V gave up 3 bases and J gave up 2 bases; unmatched junction bases: 6. Germline loops: CDR1 SEHNR, CDR2 FQNEAQ (reference sequence). The CDR3 here is CASSFLAAWQETQYF. CDR3 bases: TGTGCCAGCAGCTTTCTAGCGGCCTGGCAAGAGACCCAGTACTTC.

This chain uses TRBV14 with TRBJ1-1; 8 nucleotides line up with TRBD1. The germline V gene encodes CDR1 SGHDN and CDR2 FVKESK. The J segment lost 8 bases and the V segment lost 6 bases, leaving 8 bases of the junction unmatched. CDR3 length: 13 amino acids. The chain's CDR3 is CASSLWGTGEAFF. CDR3 DNA: TGTGCCAGCAGTCTATGGGGGACAGGCGAAGCTTTCTTT.

Only a few counts were recorded for this clone. The chain employs TRBV5-6 and TRBJ2-5; possible D gene TRBD2, 5 bases. The CDR3 runs to 14 residues. V was trimmed by 1 base and J by 2 bases, leaving 9 bases between them. CDR1 is SGHDT, CDR2 YYEEEE, per germline. The CDR3 region is CASSLMREQETQYF. The CDR3 DNA follows: TGTGCCAGCAGCTTGATGAGGGAACAAGAGACCCAGTACTTC.